This entry lists 16 T cell receptor beta chains sequenced from one sample in a study of T cell responses to AZD1222 COVID-19 vaccine. This table comes from immunoSEQ multiplex PCR, and its TCRdb copy is limited to in-frame clones, with some not included. The data hold 100,000 to 130,000 clones, with roughly 86% observed a single time. The specimen was peripheral blood, collected on day 0 of AZD1222 vaccination. These TCRs come from an adult in good health.

This chain links TRBV7-9 with TRBJ1-5, with D perhaps matching TRBD1 (6 bases). This CDR3 is 15 amino acids long. Trimming cost V 2 bases and J 0 bases, with 8 bases left between them. Germline-derived CDR1 and CDR2 are SEHNR and FQNEAQ (reference sequence). Here the CDR3 reads CASSLTGISNQPQHF. The CDR3 DNA sequence: TGTGCCAGCAGCTTAACAGGGATTAGCAATCAGCCCCAGCATTTT. Complete variable domain (other parts from reference TRBV7-9 and TRBJ1-5): DTGVSQNPRHKITKRGQNVTFRCDPISEHNRLYWYRQTLGQGPEFLTYFQNEAQLEKSRLLSDRFSAERPKGSFSTLEIQRTEQGDSAMYLCASSLTGISNQPQHFGDGTRLSIL.

V usage is TRBV5-1 and J usage is TRBJ1-2, with D possibly being TRBD1 (5 bases). Germline loops: CDR1 SGHRS, CDR2 YFSETQ. Trimming stripped 2 bases from V and 3 bases from J, with 8 bases between. The CDR3 spans 13 residues. The CDR3 DNA reads as TGCGCCAGCAGCTTTGACAGCGACTATGGCTACACCTTC. Translation gives CASSFDSDYGYTF.

This clone came up once. The V gene is TRBV20-1, the J gene TRBJ2-5, with a possible D match to TRBD1 (5 bases). V was shortened by 3 bases and J by 4 bases, with 9 bases between the two germline ends. Looked up from germline, CDR1 is DFQATT and CDR2 is SNEGSKA (reference sequence). The CDR3 length is 12 residues. This chain's CDR3 is CSASSGSETQYF. The CDR3 DNA reads as TGCAGTGCTAGTTCAGGGTCAGAGACCCAGTACTTC.

CDR3 sequence (DNA): TGTGCCAGCTCACCAGGCATTGGGGGCGACGAGCAGTACTTC. Protein sequence: CASSPGIGGDEQYF. The chain uses TRBV18 and TRBJ2-7; perhaps TRBD1 as D (6 bases). V was clipped by 2 bases and J by 5 bases, with 13 bases between them. Germline loops: CDR1 KGHSH, CDR2 LQKENI. The CDR3 spans 14 residues. Variable domain in full (rest from reference TRBV18 and TRBJ2-7): NAGVMQNPRHLVRRRGQEARLRCSPMKGHSHVYWYRQLPEEGLKFMVYLQKENIIDESGMPKERFSAEFPKEGPSILRIQQVVRGDSAAYFCASSPGIGGDEQYFGPGTRLTVT.

This chain connects TRBV28 to TRBJ1-5; maybe TRBD1 (5 bases). V lost 6 bases to trimming and J lost 1 base, with 13 bases between them. The CDR3 extends over 15 amino acids. Germline V gene data show CDR1 as MDHEN and CDR2 as SYDVKM. The CDR3 DNA reads TGTGCCAGCAGGCCACCTAGACAGAGCAATCAGCCCCAGCATTTT. The encoded protein is CASRPPRQSNQPQHF.

The chain links TRBV7-8 to TRBJ2-3; D might be TRBD2 (6 bases). This CDR3 is built from 14 residues. With 5 bases removed from V and 1 base from J, the gap between germline ends came to 10 bases. The V gene's germline CDR1 is SGHVS and CDR2 FQNEAQ. CDR3 region: CASSLSGRTDTQYF. CDR3 nucleotides: TGTGCCAGCAGCCTTAGCGGCCGCACAGATACGCAGTATTTT.

The chain combines TRBV6-5 with TRBJ2-7, with 9 bases that match TRBD1. In germline, CDR1 is MNHEY, CDR2 SVGAGI. Trimming removed 7 bases from V and 3 bases from J; junction bases left unmatched: 10. The CDR3 is 15 residues long. In nucleotides, the CDR3 is TGTGCCAGCATTACCACCCGGGACAGGGTCTACGAGCAGTACTTC. Amino acids: CASITTRDRVYEQYF.

The chain links TRBV5-8 to TRBJ1-1; 9 bases align to TRBD1. There are 14 residues in the CDR3. From germline, CDR1 is SGHTS and CDR2 YDEGEE. The junction had 8 bases not matched to a gene; V was cut back by 2 bases and J by 9 bases. The CDR3 loop is CASSFLSGQGKAFF. The DNA of the CDR3 is TGTGCCAGCAGCTTCCTCTCAGGACAGGGGAAAGCTTTCTTT.

The chain recombines TRBV11-3 with TRBJ2-2, with D maybe TRBD2 (6 bases). V lost 2 bases, J lost 3 bases, and 13 bases lay in between. The CDR3 runs to 16 residues. Germline CDR1 is SGHNT and CDR2 is YENEEA. As DNA, the CDR3 is TGTGCCAGCAGCTTAAGGGTCGGCGGGGACACCGGGGAGCTGTTTTTT. Its translation: CASSLRVGGDTGELFF.

The genes are TRBV2 and TRBJ2-5; 8 bases are a match to TRBD2. The CDR3 is 14 amino acids. The germline V gene has CDR1 SNHLY and CDR2 FYNNEI. J gave up 4 bases and V 7 bases, and 8 bases lay outside the gene matches. CDR3 DNA: TGTGCCAGCAAGTCGGGGGGGCCGCCAGAGACCCAGTACTTC. Translation: CASKSGGPPETQYF.

The chain uses TRBV5-1 and TRBJ1-1; possibly TRBD1 for D (6 bases). Per the germline V gene, CDR1 is SGHRS and CDR2 is YFSETQ. This CDR3 has 15 amino acids. V gave up 4 bases and J gave up 5 bases, with 18 bases separating them. The CDR3 loop is CASSHGDGGRTEAFF. CDR3 sequence (DNA): TGCGCCAGCAGCCACGGGGATGGGGGGCGAACTGAAGCTTTCTTT. Full variable domain (remainder filled in from reference TRBV5-1 and TRBJ1-1): KAGVTQTPRYLIKTRGQQVTLSCSPISGHRSVSWYQQTPGQGLQFLFEYFSETQRNKGNFPGRFSGRQFSNSRSEMNVSTLELGDSALYLCASSHGDGGRTEAFFGQGTRLTVV.

The V gene is TRBV4-1, the J gene TRBJ1-2, with D possibly matching TRBD1 (6 bases). Trimming removed 1 base from V and 0 bases from J, with 15 bases in between. Germline values: CDR1 MGHRA, CDR2 YSYEKL. The CDR3 runs 17 residues. The chain's CDR3 is CASSQGTHRAANYGYTF. The DNA of the CDR3 is TGCGCCAGCAGCCAAGGTACCCACAGGGCAGCTAACTATGGCTACACCTTC.

This clone was seen once. The J gene is TRBJ1-1, the V gene TRBV11-2; 8 bases are shared with TRBD1. V trimming: 0 bases; J trimming: 8 bases; junction bases outside the gene matches: 8. Per the germline V gene, CDR1 is SGHAT and CDR2 is FQNNGV. This CDR3 region has 15 residues. The CDR3 is CASSLDRAGGGEAFF. DNA of the CDR3: TGTGCCAGCAGCTTAGATCGGGCAGGGGGCGGAGAAGCTTTCTTT.

This sequence joins TRBV5-6 and TRBJ2-3; 8 nucleotides match TRBD2. The CDR3 runs to 16 residues. Germline loops: CDR1 SGHDT, CDR2 YYEEEE. The trim removed 2 bases at V and 6 bases at J, leaving 11 bases unmatched. The CDR3 DNA sequence: TGTGCCAGCAGCTTTGACCCCACGGGGGGGCGCGATACGCAGTATTTT. Its translation is CASSFDPTGGRDTQYF.

The chain joins TRBV6-5 to TRBJ1-1, with 7 bases that match TRBD1. CDR3 size: 12 residues. Germline CDR1 MNHEY, CDR2 SVGAGI. For the CDR3, the DNA is TGTGCGGCGGGGACAGCGAACACTGAAGCTTTCTTT. This codes for CAAGTANTEAFF.

The chain recombines TRBV18 with TRBJ1-2; 10 nucleotides match TRBD1. The CDR3 length is 14 residues. V dropped 2 bases and J dropped 4; count of bases not matched to a gene: 1. Germline V gives CDR1 KGHSH, CDR2 LQKENI. The CDR3 is CASSPGTGVYGYTF. CDR3 DNA: TGTGCCAGCTCACCAGGGACAGGGGTCTATGGCTACACCTTC.